Listed here are 24 T cell receptor beta chains from one sample, sequenced in a study of blood T cell repertoires in COVID-19. Method: immunoSEQ multiplex PCR; TCRdb's copy keeps in-frame clones and lacks some. This table has under 80,000 clones, roughly 80% appearing once. Sequencing was performed on peripheral blood. The receptors here all came from a woman aged 80 or older with active or convalescent COVID-19.

The V and J genes are TRBV27 and TRBJ2-3; 10 positions agree with TRBD1. Germline V CDR1 and CDR2: MNHEY, SMNVEV (reference sequence). Trimming took 3 bases from V and 3 from J; bases not matched to a gene: 9. CDR3 size: 17 residues. The CDR3, as DNA: TGTGCCAGCAGTTTTAGAATAGGGACAGGGGTGACAGATACGCAGTATTTT. This sequence encodes CASSFRIGTGVTDTQYF.

The J gene is TRBJ2-7, the V gene TRBV28, with D perhaps matching TRBD1 (6 bases). The germline CDR1 and CDR2 sequences are MDHEN and SYDVKM. The CDR3 consists of 12 residues. The V end was cut by 5 bases, the J end by 5 bases, with 10 bases between. CDR3 region: CASSKQGHEQYF. CDR3 nucleotide sequence: TGTGCCAGCAGTAAACAGGGTCACGAGCAGTACTTC.

The V and J genes are TRBV27 and TRBJ2-5; D ambiguous. The germline V gene encodes CDR1 MNHEY and CDR2 SMNVEV (reference sequence). The CDR3 extends over 14 amino acids. V lost 4 bases to trimming and J lost 2 bases, with 11 bases between them. The CDR3 DNA is TGTGCCAGCAGTTCCCGCCAGGCTCAAGAGACCCAGTACTTC. Translating it yields CASSSRQAQETQYF.

This chain uses TRBV6-2 or TRBV6-3 with TRBJ2-5; TRBD1 might be the D (5 bases). The CDR3 runs 15 residues. V was shortened by 2 bases and J by 4 bases, with 14 bases between the two germline ends. Per the germline V gene, CDR1 is MNHEY and CDR2 is SVGEGT. Here the CDR3 reads CASSYPGRLVETQYF. CDR3 nucleotides: TGTGCCAGCAGTTACCCAGGGCGGTTGGTAGAGACCCAGTACTTC.

The chain is built from TRBV7-2 and TRBJ1-2, with 9 bases aligning to TRBD1. Germline CDR1 reads SGHTA; CDR2 reads FQGNSA. The CDR3 has 16 residues. Trimming removed 5 bases from V and 0 bases from J; junction bases left unmatched: 7. The CDR3 is CASSPGTGLANYGYTF. CDR3 nucleotide sequence: TGTGCCAGCAGCCCCGGGACAGGGCTGGCTAACTATGGCTACACCTTC.

V and J are TRBV19 and TRBJ2-3; 9 bases line up with TRBD1. The length of the CDR3 is 19 residues. The germline gives CDR1 LNHDA, CDR2 SQIVND (reference sequence). Trimming cost V 5 bases and J 5 bases; bases outside gene matches: 20. CDR3 sequence: CASSVTGTGLSWGLDTQYF. CDR3 DNA: TGTGCCAGTAGTGTAACCGGGACAGGGCTTTCCTGGGGACTAGATACGCAGTATTTT.

The chain couples TRBV7-6 to TRBJ2-1, with 10 positions matching TRBD2. Losses at the gene ends were 4 bases for V and 2 bases for J; bases not matched to a gene: 2. This CDR3 region has 15 residues. Germline CDR1 and CDR2: SGHVS and FNYEAQ. The CDR3, as DNA: TGTGCCAGCAGCTGGACTAGCGGAGCCTACAATGAGCAGTTCTTC. Protein: CASSWTSGAYNEQFF.

The CDR3 bases are TGTGCCAGCAGCCCTTGGGGGCAGGGGAGCAGGGGTTCTGGAAACACCATATATTTT. Protein product: CASSPWGQGSRGSGNTIYF. This chain links TRBV9 with TRBJ1-3; possible D gene TRBD1, 6 bases. With 4 bases removed from V and 1 base from J, the gap between germline ends came to 24 bases. CDR1 SGDLS and CDR2 YYNGEE come from the germline V gene. The CDR3 has 19 residues.

The rearrangement uses TRBV30 and TRBJ1-3; maybe TRBD1 (6 bases). The CDR3 is made up of 15 amino acids. The germline gives CDR1 GTSNPN, CDR2 SVGIG (reference sequence). Trimming stripped 4 bases from V and 4 bases from J, with 17 bases between. Here the CDR3 DNA reads TGTGCCTGGACTTCCCGGGGACATCAGGGAAACACCATATATTTT. Its protein product is CAWTSRGHQGNTIYF.

This clone was seen only a few times. The rearrangement uses TRBV4-1 and TRBJ2-1; D is unclear. The length of the CDR3 is 13 residues. The V gene lost 4 bases and the J gene lost 10 bases, with 14 bases spanning the gap. The germline gives CDR1 MGHRA, CDR2 YSYEKL. This CDR3 is CASSPPGSPEQFF. The CDR3 region has the DNA TGCGCCAGCAGCCCGCCCGGGTCCCCGGAGCAGTTCTTC.

There are a few counts of this clone. The chain joins TRBV4-1 to TRBJ2-3; the D gene is possibly TRBD2 (6 bases). Trimming pared 0 bases from V and 0 bases from J, leaving 13 bases between. The V gene's germline CDR1 is MGHRA and CDR2 YSYEKL. The CDR3 is 17 residues long. In DNA, the CDR3 is TGCGCCAGCAGCCAAGAACTCAGCGGGCGTAGCACAGATACGCAGTATTTT. This encodes CASSQELSGRSTDTQYF.

The rearrangement joins TRBV19 to TRBJ1-3, with a tentative D call TRBD1 (6 bases). From germline, CDR1 is LNHDA and CDR2 SQIVND (reference sequence). V lost 0 bases, J lost 5 bases, and 11 bases lay in between. The CDR3 runs 15 residues. The CDR3 DNA reads as TGTGCCAGTAGTATAGATCACCGGGACAGAAACACCATATATTTT. The encoded protein is CASSIDHRDRNTIYF.

The chain joins TRBV18 to TRBJ2-2, with no clear D. Germline CDR1 reads KGHSH; CDR2 reads LQKENI. V lost 4 bases to trimming and J lost 5 bases, with 8 bases between them. CDR3 length: 13 amino acids. The CDR3 DNA is TGTGCCAGCTCACGAACTTTAACCGGGGAGCTGTTTTTT. Its protein product is CASSRTLTGELFF.

This chain links TRBV30 with TRBJ2-2, with a possible D match to TRBD2 (5 bases). The V gene lost 4 bases and the J gene lost 1 base, with 7 bases spanning the gap. Germline CDR1 reads GTSNPN; CDR2 reads SVGIG (reference sequence). The CDR3 loop spans 13 amino acids. The CDR3 reads CAWKAGNTGELFF. The CDR3 nucleotides are TGTGCCTGGAAGGCGGGGAACACCGGGGAGCTGTTTTTT.

The rearrangement joins TRBV5-1 to TRBJ2-2; D perhaps matches TRBD1 (7 bases). Germline CDR1 is SGHRS and CDR2 is YFSETQ. This CDR3 region has 16 residues. Trimming shortened V by 5 bases and J by 1 base, and 15 bases separated the two germline ends. In nucleotides, the CDR3 is TGCGCCAGCAGGGAGGGGGCCGCCTTGAACACCGGGGAGCTGTTTTTT. As protein: CASREGAALNTGELFF. Combining the CDR3 with reference TRBV5-1 and TRBJ2-2 gives the whole variable domain KAGVTQTPRYLIKTRGQQVTLSCSPISGHRSVSWYQQTPGQGLQFLFEYFSETQRNKGNFPGRFSGRQFSNSRSEMNVSTLELGDSALYLCASREGAALNTGELFFGEGSRLTVL.

The rearrangement joins TRBV12-3 or TRBV12-4 to TRBJ2-1, with TRBD2 matching 9 bases. The V segment lost 11 bases and the J segment 6 bases; nucleotides outside the gene matches: 8. The length of the CDR3 is 13 residues. CDR3 region: CASGTSFSNEQFF. In DNA form, the CDR3 reads TGTGCCTCCGGGACTAGCTTCAGCAATGAGCAGTTCTTC.

The chain recombines TRBV18 with TRBJ2-7, with a possible D match to TRBD2 (5 bases). Germline loops: CDR1 KGHSH, CDR2 LQKENI. The CDR3 contains 13 residues. The V end lost 6 bases, the J end lost 3 bases, and 12 bases lay between the germline ends. This CDR3 is CASSPSRDYEQYF. The CDR3 coding sequence is TGTGCCAGCTCTCCTTCTCGGGACTACGAGCAGTACTTC.

The V and J genes are TRBV9 and TRBJ1-1; possibly TRBD1 for D (5 bases). V dropped 3 bases and J dropped 2 bases, with 17 bases sitting between them. The germline V gene encodes CDR1 SGDLS and CDR2 YYNGEE. This CDR3 is built from 16 residues. In DNA form, the CDR3 reads TGTGCCAGCAGCGCCCGCATCGCGACAGATAACACTGAAGCTTTCTTT. It encodes CASSARIATDNTEAFF.

The J gene is TRBJ1-2, the V gene TRBV25-1; D might be TRBD1 (5 bases). Germline loops: CDR1 MGHDK, CDR2 SYGVNS. The CDR3 is 13 residues long. Trimming cost V 5 bases and J 5 bases, with 12 bases left between them. The DNA for the CDR3 is TGTGCCAGCAGTTACGACCAGGGATATGGCTACACCTTC. This encodes CASSYDQGYGYTF.

The V gene is TRBV7-2, the J gene TRBJ2-1; D is perhaps TRBD1 (5 bases). The CDR3 is made up of 13 amino acids. The V end lost 4 bases, the J end lost 12 bases, and 16 bases lay between the germline ends. The germline CDR1 and CDR2 sequences are SGHTA and FQGNSA. In nucleotides, the CDR3 is TGTGCCAGCAGCTCCCGCCCTTCTAGGGGGCAGTTCTTC. Translation gives CASSSRPSRGQFF.

This chain connects TRBV21-1 to TRBJ2-7; the table's D call TRBD2 went unverified against the DNA. TRBV21-1 is listed as a pseudogene. The CDR3 has 16 residues. CDR3 in amino acids: CASSKDSCLAAYEQYF. CDR3 DNA: TGTGCCAGCAGCAAAGATAGCTGCCTAGCGGCCTACGAGCAGTACTTC.

V and J are TRBV10-3 and TRBJ2-3, with 8 bases aligning to TRBD2. V was clipped by 3 bases and J by 12 bases; unmatched bases: 5. The CDR3 sequence is 12 residues long. The V gene's germline CDR1 is ENHRY and CDR2 SYGVKD. This CDR3 reads CAISDREGLQYF. CDR3 coding DNA: TGTGCCATCAGTGACCGGGAGGGCCTCCAGTATTTT.

This clone has a handful of counts. The chain recombines TRBV4-3 with TRBJ2-7, with 8 bases lining up with TRBD1. The CDR3 extends over 15 amino acids. The germline V gene has CDR1 LGHNA and CDR2 YSLEER. The junction had 7 bases not matched to a gene; V was cut back by 0 bases and J by 6 bases. CDR3 sequence (DNA): TGCGCCAGCAGCCAAGATTACAGGGGGTTGGGCGAGCAGTACTTC. This sequence encodes CASSQDYRGLGEQYF.

The DNA of the CDR3 is TGTGCCAGCAGCGTAACCCCCCAGGGTAGCGGGAACACCGGGGAGCTGTTTTTT. It translates to CASSVTPQGSGNTGELFF. The chain is built from TRBV9 and TRBJ2-2, with D perhaps TRBD2 (6 bases). With 1 base removed from V and 1 base from J, the gap between germline ends came to 17 bases. Germline values: CDR1 SGDLS, CDR2 YYNGEE. The length of the CDR3 is 18 residues.